Listed below are T cell receptor beta chains from one sample, sequenced in a study of cytomegalovirus exposure and HLA in healthy donors. Method: immunoSEQ multiplex PCR; TCRdb's copy keeps in-frame clones and lacks some. Among tens of thousands of clones listed, about nine tenths were seen once. Sequenced sample: PBMCs. Receptors originate from a man aged 25-40 years in good health and CMV-seropositive. CDR3s include the opening cysteine and the closing phenylalanine or tryptophan. D genes are given only for firm matches. Size values are once, few and many counts, or a class for expanded clones, and some rows have none.

D: .
size: .
V: TRBV18
J: TRBJ2-6
CDR3: CASSPQTGLGANVLTF
DNA: TGTGCCAGCTCACCCCAGACGGGGTTGGGGGCCAACGTCCTGACTTTC

D: .
size: .
V: TRBV5-4
J: TRBJ2-7
CDR3: CASSQGYYEQYF
DNA: TGTGCCAGCAGCCAGGGGTACTACGAGCAGTACTTC

D: .
size: .
V: TRBV5-1
J: TRBJ1-2
CDR3: CASTSSRDGYGYTF
DNA: TGCGCCAGCACCTCCTCCAGGGATGGGTATGGCTACACCTTC

D: TRBD1
size: .
V: TRBV7-9
J: TRBJ1-5
CDR3: CASSFKGTGGNQPQHF
DNA: TGTGCCAGCAGCTTCAAGGGGACAGGGGGGAATCAGCCCCAGCATTTT

D: .
size: .
V: TRBV28
J: TRBJ2-7
CDR3: CASSFAYAYEQYF
DNA: TGTGCCAGCAGTTTTGCCTATGCTTACGAGCAGTACTTC

D: .
size: .
V: TRBV27
J: TRBJ2-7
CDR3: CASSYRDNYEQYF
DNA: TGTGCCAGCAGTTATCGGGACAACTACGAGCAGTACTTC

D: .
size: .
V: TRBV5-4
J: TRBJ2-7
CDR3: CASSGRGGSYEQYF
DNA: TGTGCCAGCAGCGGAAGGGGGGGCTCCTACGAGCAGTACTTC

D: .
size: few
V: TRBV19
J: TRBJ2-7
CDR3: CATQGGQSYEQYF
DNA: TGTGCCACCCAAGGTGGACAGTCCTACGAGCAGTACTTC

D: TRBD1
size: .
V: TRBV10-3
J: TRBJ1-4
CDR3: CAISEQGAGEKLFF
DNA: TGTGCCATCAGTGAGCAGGGGGCTGGTGAAAAACTGTTTTTT

D: .
size: .
V: TRBV7-9
J: TRBJ2-1
CDR3: CASSLGGDKAQNEQFF
DNA: TGTGCCAGCAGCTTAGGGGGAGACAAGGCCCAAAATGAGCAGTTCTTC

D: .
size: .
V: TRBV28
J: TRBJ2-1
CDR3: CASSLRQLPGFF
DNA: TGTGCCAGCAGTTTAAGACAGCTCCCTGGGTTCTTC

D: TRBD1
size: once
V: TRBV5-8
J: TRBJ2-3
CDR3: CASSLGTGQYTQYF
DNA: TGTGCCAGCAGCTTGGGGACAGGGCAATATACGCAGTATTTT

D: .
size: once
V: TRBV28
J: TRBJ2-5
CDR3: CASTDFSEGAGRTQYF
DNA: TGTGCCAGCACCGATTTTTCGGAGGGGGCAGGGAGGACCCAGTACTTC

D: .
size: once
V: TRBV21-1
J: TRBJ2-1
CDR3: CASTSHRGQGFNEQFF
DNA: TGTGCCAGCACCTCTCACCGGGGACAGGGGTTCAATGAGCAGTTCTTC

D: TRBD2
size: .
V: TRBV7-9
J: TRBJ2-5
CDR3: CASSLASGRETQYF
DNA: TGTGCCAGCAGCTTAGCTAGCGGGAGGGAGACCCAGTACTTC

D: TRBD1
size: .
V: TRBV6-5
J: TRBJ2-7
CDR3: CASRPQGALLYEQYF
DNA: TGTGCCAGCAGACCACAGGGGGCCCTACTCTACGAGCAGTACTTC

D: TRBD1
size: .
V: TRBV5-4
J: TRBJ1-5
CDR3: CASSRGTGENQPQHF
DNA: TGTGCCAGCAGCCGCGGGACAGGGGAAAATCAGCCCCAGCATTTT

D: .
size: .
V: TRBV4-1
J: TRBJ1-3
CDR3: CASSQVGNTIYF
DNA: TGCGCCAGCAGCCAAGTAGGAAACACCATATATTTT

D: TRBD1
size: .
V: TRBV28
J: TRBJ1-1
CDR3: CASSFPGTGRQAFF
DNA: TGTGCCAGCAGTTTCCCCGGGACAGGGAGACAAGCTTTCTTT

D: TRBD2
size: .
V: TRBV5-1
J: TRBJ2-7
CDR3: CASSRQIAGGSAEQYF
DNA: TGCGCCAGCAGCCGCCAGATAGCGGGAGGGTCCGCGGAGCAGTACTTC

D: TRBD2
size: .
V: TRBV9
J: TRBJ2-1
CDR3: CASSDRAGAGEQFF
DNA: TGTGCCAGCAGCGACCGGGCGGGAGCCGGGGAGCAGTTCTTC

D: TRBD1
size: .
V: TRBV2
J: TRBJ2-1
CDR3: CASKQGASYNEQFF
DNA: TGTGCAAGCAAACAGGGGGCTAGTTACAATGAGCAGTTCTTC

D: TRBD2
size: .
V: TRBV29-1
J: TRBJ2-1
CDR3: CSVRSLAGGNEQFF
DNA: TGCAGCGTTCGAAGTCTAGCGGGTGGAAATGAGCAGTTCTTC

D: TRBD1
size: few
V: TRBV7-9
J: TRBJ1-4
CDR3: CASTSGQGAVWEKLFF
DNA: TGTGCCAGCACATCGGGACAGGGGGCTGTTTGGGAAAAACTGTTTTTT

D: TRBD2
size: .
V: TRBV5-4
J: TRBJ2-3
CDR3: CASSWTSGNRAGDTQYF
DNA: TGTGCCAGCAGCTGGACTAGCGGGAATCGGGCAGGAGATACGCAGTATTTT

D: TRBD1
size: .
V: TRBV7-9
J: TRBJ1-1
CDR3: CASSLRDRDAFF
DNA: TGTGCCAGCAGCCTACGGGACAGGGACGCTTTCTTT

D: .
size: .
V: TRBV27
J: TRBJ2-1
CDR3: CASSLGEIHNEQFF
DNA: TGTGCCAGCAGTTTGGGAGAGATCCACAATGAGCAGTTCTTC